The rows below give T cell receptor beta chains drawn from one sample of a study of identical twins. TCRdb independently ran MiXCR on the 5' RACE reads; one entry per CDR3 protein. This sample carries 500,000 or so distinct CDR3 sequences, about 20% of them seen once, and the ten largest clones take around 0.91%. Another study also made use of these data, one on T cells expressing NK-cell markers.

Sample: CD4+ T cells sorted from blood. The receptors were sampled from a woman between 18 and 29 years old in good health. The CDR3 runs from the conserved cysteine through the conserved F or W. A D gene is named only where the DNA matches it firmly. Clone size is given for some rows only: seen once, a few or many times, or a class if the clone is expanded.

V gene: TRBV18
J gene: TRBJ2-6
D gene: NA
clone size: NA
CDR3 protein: CASASSPAHNVLTF
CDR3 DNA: TGTGCCAGCGCCTCATCCCCAGCACACAACGTCCTGACTTTC

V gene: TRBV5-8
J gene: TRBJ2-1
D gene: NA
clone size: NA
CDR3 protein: CASSAGQTYNEQFF
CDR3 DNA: TGTGCCAGCAGCGCGGGACAGACCTACAATGAGCAGTTCTTC

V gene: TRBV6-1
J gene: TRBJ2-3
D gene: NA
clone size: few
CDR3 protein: CASRSLGSRTDTQYF
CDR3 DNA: TGTGCCAGCAGATCTTTAGGGTCTCGCACAGATACGCAGTATTTT

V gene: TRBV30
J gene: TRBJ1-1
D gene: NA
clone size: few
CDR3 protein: CAWSTDSNTEAFF
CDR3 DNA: TGTGCCTGGAGTACGGACAGTAACACTGAAGCTTTCTTT

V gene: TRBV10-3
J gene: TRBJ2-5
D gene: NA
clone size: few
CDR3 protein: CASNPHSGQKEETQYF
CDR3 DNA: TGTGCCAGCAACCCCCACTCGGGCCAGAAGGAAGAGACCCAGTACTTC

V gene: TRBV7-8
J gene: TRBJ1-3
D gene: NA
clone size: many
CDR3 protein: CASSLAGNTIYF
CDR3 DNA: TGTGCCAGCAGCTTAGCGGGAAACACCATATATTTT

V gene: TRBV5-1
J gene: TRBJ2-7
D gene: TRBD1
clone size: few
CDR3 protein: CASRLDRSYEQYF
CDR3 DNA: TGCGCCAGCAGGTTGGACAGGAGCTACGAGCAGTACTTC

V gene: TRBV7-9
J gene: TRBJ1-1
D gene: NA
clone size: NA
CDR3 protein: CASSSTLGGMNTEAFF
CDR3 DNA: TGTGCCAGCAGCTCTACCTTAGGCGGGATGAACACTGAAGCTTTCTTT

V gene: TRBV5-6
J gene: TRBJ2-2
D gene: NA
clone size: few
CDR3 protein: CASSLIAGELFF
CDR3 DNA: TGTGCCAGCAGCTTAATCGCCGGGGAGCTGTTTTTT

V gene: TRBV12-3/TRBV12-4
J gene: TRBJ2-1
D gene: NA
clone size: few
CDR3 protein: CASSRRTENINEQFF
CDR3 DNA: TGTGCCAGCAGCAGGCGGACCGAAAATATTAATGAGCAGTTCTTC

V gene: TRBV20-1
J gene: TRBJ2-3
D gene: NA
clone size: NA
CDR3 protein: CSAPDNTDTQYF
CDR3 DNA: TGCAGTGCTCCGGACAACACAGATACGCAGTATTTT

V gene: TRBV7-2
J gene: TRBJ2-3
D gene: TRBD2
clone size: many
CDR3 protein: CASSLGASGSTDTQYF
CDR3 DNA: TGCGCCAGCAGCTTGGGGGCTAGCGGGAGCACAGATACGCAGTATTTT

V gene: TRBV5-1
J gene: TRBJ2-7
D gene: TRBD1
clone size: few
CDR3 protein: CASSLRGQGADEQYF
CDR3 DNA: TGCGCCAGCAGCTTGCGGGGACAGGGTGCCGACGAGCAGTACTTC

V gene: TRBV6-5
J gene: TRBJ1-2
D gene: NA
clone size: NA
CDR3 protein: CASSYSAGRGYTF
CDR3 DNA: TGTGCCAGCAGTTACTCAGCAGGGCGTGGCTACACCTTC

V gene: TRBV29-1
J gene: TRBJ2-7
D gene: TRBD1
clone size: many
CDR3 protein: CSARQGASYEQYF
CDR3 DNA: TGCAGCGCAAGACAGGGGGCCTCCTACGAGCAGTACTTC

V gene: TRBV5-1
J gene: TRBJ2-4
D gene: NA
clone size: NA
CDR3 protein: CASSPGDRVDIQYF
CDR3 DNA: TGCGCCAGCAGCCCAGGGGACCGGGTTGACATTCAGTACTTC

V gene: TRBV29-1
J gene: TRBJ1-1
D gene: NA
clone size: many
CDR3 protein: CSVGGGNTEAFF
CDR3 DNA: TGCAGCGTTGGAGGGGGGAACACTGAAGCTTTCTTT

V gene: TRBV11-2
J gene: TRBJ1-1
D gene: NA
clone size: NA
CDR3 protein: CASSRGLRDGVSTEAFF
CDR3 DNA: TGTGCCAGCAGCCGCGGATTGAGGGACGGGGTGAGCACTGAAGCTTTCTTT

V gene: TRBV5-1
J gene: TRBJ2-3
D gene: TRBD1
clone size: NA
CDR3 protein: CASSLGGQGAQDTQYF
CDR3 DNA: TGCGCCAGCAGCTTGGGGGGACAGGGGGCGCAAGATACGCAGTATTTT

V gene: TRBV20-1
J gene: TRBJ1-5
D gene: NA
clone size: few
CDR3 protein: CSAWTSSSNQPQHF
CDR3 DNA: TGCAGTGCATGGACATCCTCGAGCAATCAGCCCCAGCATTTT

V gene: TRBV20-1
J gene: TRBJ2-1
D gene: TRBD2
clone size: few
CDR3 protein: CSAREGGRAPDEQFF
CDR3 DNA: TGCAGTGCTAGAGAGGGCGGGAGGGCCCCGGATGAGCAGTTCTTC

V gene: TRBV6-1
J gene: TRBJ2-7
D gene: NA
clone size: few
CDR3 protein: CASSDANRGGPYEQYF
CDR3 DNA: TGTGCCAGCAGTGACGCGAACAGGGGGGGTCCCTACGAGCAGTACTTC